Listed below are T cell receptor beta chains from one sample, sequenced in a study of blood T cell repertoires in COVID-19. Method: immunoSEQ multiplex PCR; TCRdb's copy keeps in-frame clones and lacks some. The top ten clones hold 3% to 3.5% of a sample with some 160,000 clones, roughly 80% of them seen once. Material for sequencing was PBMCs or T cells enriched from blood (not recorded which). Receptors originate from a woman aged 55-70 years who had recovered from COVID-19. CDR3s include the opening cysteine and the closing phenylalanine or tryptophan. Each record gives: clone size, D gene, J gene, V gene, CDR3 DNA, CDR3 protein. A D gene is named only where the DNA matches it firmly. Some rows have no size entry. The others give once, few or many, or a class for an expanded clone.

size: .
D: .
J: TRBJ1-1
V: TRBV19
DNA: TGTGCCAGTTCGGCAGGCCCTGAAGCTTTCTTT
CDR3: CASSAGPEAFF

size: many
D: .
J: TRBJ2-7
V: TRBV30
DNA: TGTGCCTGGAAGTTAGCAGTAGGATCCTACGAGCAGTACTTC
CDR3: CAWKLAVGSYEQYF

size: .
D: .
J: TRBJ1-3
V: TRBV25-1
DNA: TGTGCCAGCGAAAAGGGGGGGGGAAACACCATATATTTT
CDR3: CASEKGGGNTIYF

size: .
D: .
J: TRBJ2-6
V: TRBV30
DNA: TGTGCCTGGAGTGTATTGGCCGCCGGGGCCAACGTCCTGACTTTC
CDR3: CAWSVLAAGANVLTF

size: .
D: .
J: TRBJ1-6
V: TRBV9
DNA: TGTGCCAGCAGCGCAGGGGAAAGTTCACCCCTCCACTTT
CDR3: CASSAGESSPLHF

size: .
D: .
J: TRBJ2-7
V: TRBV6-2/TRBV6-3
DNA: TGTGCCAGCAGTCCCGGAGTAAATCCCTACGAGCAGTACTTC
CDR3: CASSPGVNPYEQYF

size: .
D: TRBD1
J: TRBJ1-2
V: TRBV2
DNA: TGTGCCAGCAGTCGGACAGGGGGACTTACTAACTATGGCTACACCTTC
CDR3: CASSRTGGLTNYGYTF

size: few
D: .
J: TRBJ2-2
V: TRBV3-1/TRBV3-2
DNA: TGTGCCAGCAGCCGGACTGGACAGGGAGGGGAATCTAACGGCGGGGAGCTGTTTTTT
CDR3: CASSRTGQGGESNGGELFF

size: .
D: TRBD1
J: TRBJ1-2
V: TRBV19
DNA: TGTGCCAGTAGGTCTACCTCCCGGACAGGGCAAGGCTACACCTTC
CDR3: CASRSTSRTGQGYTF

size: .
D: TRBD2
J: TRBJ2-5
V: TRBV2
DNA: TGTGCCAGCAGGGGACTAGCAGAGACCCAGTACTTC
CDR3: CASRGLAETQYF

size: once
D: TRBD2
J: TRBJ2-2
V: TRBV20-1
DNA: TGCAGTGCTAGTTCCAGACTAGCGGGGGCCCCAGGGACCGGGGAGCTGTTTTTT
CDR3: CSASSRLAGAPGTGELFF

size: .
D: TRBD2
J: TRBJ2-2
V: TRBV4-1
DNA: TGCGCCAGCAGCCAAAATAGCGCTAGCGGGGGGGCCACCGGGGAGCTGTTTTTT
CDR3: CASSQNSASGGATGELFF

size: .
D: TRBD1
J: TRBJ1-5
V: TRBV19
DNA: TGTGCCAGTAGAGGGGGCAGTCAGCCCCAGCATTTT
CDR3: CASRGGSQPQHF

size: once
D: .
J: TRBJ2-1
V: TRBV5-6
DNA: TGTGCCAGCAGCTTGGCAGGCATTTTTAATGAGCAGTTCTTC
CDR3: CASSLAGIFNEQFF

size: .
D: TRBD2
J: TRBJ2-1
V: TRBV5-8
DNA: TGTGCCAGCAGGCCTACTAGCGGGGGGGCCCGAGTCGCCTACAATGAGCAGTTCTTC
CDR3: CASRPTSGGARVAYNEQFF

size: .
D: TRBD1
J: TRBJ1-4
V: TRBV4-2
DNA: TGTGCCAGCAGCCAGGGGGGGACAGGGGGCTATGAAAAACTGTTTTTT
CDR3: CASSQGGTGGYEKLFF

size: .
D: .
J: TRBJ1-2
V: TRBV5-6
DNA: TGTGCCAGCAGCATGCGGGGTGGCGGCTACACCTTC
CDR3: CASSMRGGGYTF

size: .
D: .
J: TRBJ1-1
V: TRBV19
DNA: TGTGCCAGTAGTATAGGCGGTCGGGGGAGGTCTGAAGCTTTCTTT
CDR3: CASSIGGRGRSEAFF

size: once
D: .
J: TRBJ2-3
V: TRBV7-2
DNA: TGTGCCAGCAGCTTTCGGGACGGGGGGCGTTGGCAGTATTTT
CDR3: CASSFRDGGRWQYF

size: .
D: .
J: TRBJ1-5
V: TRBV11-2
DNA: TGTGCCAGCAGCTTAGATCGGCCAGGGGTTTATGATCAGCCCCAGCATTTT
CDR3: CASSLDRPGVYDQPQHF

size: .
D: .
J: TRBJ2-1
V: TRBV2
DNA: TGTGCCAGCAGTGCAGCGGCGGGGTCCTATACGATAACGGGCTACAATGAGCAGTTCTTC
CDR3: CASSAAAGSYTITGYNEQFF

size: .
D: .
J: TRBJ1-1
V: TRBV2
DNA: TGTGCCAGCAGCCGGGGACAAATGAACACTGAAGCTTTCTTT
CDR3: CASSRGQMNTEAFF

size: .
D: .
J: TRBJ1-2
V: TRBV2
DNA: TGTGCCAGCACGGCACAGCTTTATTATTATGGCTACACCTTC
CDR3: CASTAQLYYYGYTF

size: .
D: .
J: TRBJ2-1
V: TRBV9
DNA: TGTGCCAGCAGCGTAGCGGGGGCCTACAATGAGCAGTTCTTC
CDR3: CASSVAGAYNEQFF

size: .
D: .
J: TRBJ1-2
V: TRBV2
DNA: TGTGCCAGCAAGACTTCGACAGGCTATGGCTACACCTTC
CDR3: CASKTSTGYGYTF

size: .
D: TRBD1
J: TRBJ1-5
V: TRBV5-1
DNA: TGCGCCAGCAGCCCGGGGACAGGGGCCAGTAAGCCCCAGCATTTT
CDR3: CASSPGTGASKPQHF